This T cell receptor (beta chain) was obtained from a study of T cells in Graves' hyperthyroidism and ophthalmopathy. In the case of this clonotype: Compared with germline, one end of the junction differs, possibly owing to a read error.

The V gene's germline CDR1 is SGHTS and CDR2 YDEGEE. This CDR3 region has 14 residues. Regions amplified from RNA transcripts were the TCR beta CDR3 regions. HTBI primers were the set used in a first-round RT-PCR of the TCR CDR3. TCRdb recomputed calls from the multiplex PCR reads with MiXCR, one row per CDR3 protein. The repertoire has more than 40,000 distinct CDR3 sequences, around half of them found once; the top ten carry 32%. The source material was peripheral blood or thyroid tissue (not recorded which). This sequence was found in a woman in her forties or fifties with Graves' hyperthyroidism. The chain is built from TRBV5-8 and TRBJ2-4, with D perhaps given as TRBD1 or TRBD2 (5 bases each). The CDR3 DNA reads TGCGCCAGCAGCTTTGGGGGTACCCAAAACATTCAGTACTTC. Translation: CASSFGGTQNIQYF. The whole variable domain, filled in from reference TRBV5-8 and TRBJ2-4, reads EAGVTQSPTHLIKTRGQQATLRCSPISGHTSVYWYQQALGLGLQFLLWYDEGEERNRGNFPPRFSGRQFPNYSSELNVNALELEDSALYLCASSFGGTQNIQYFGAGTRLSVL.